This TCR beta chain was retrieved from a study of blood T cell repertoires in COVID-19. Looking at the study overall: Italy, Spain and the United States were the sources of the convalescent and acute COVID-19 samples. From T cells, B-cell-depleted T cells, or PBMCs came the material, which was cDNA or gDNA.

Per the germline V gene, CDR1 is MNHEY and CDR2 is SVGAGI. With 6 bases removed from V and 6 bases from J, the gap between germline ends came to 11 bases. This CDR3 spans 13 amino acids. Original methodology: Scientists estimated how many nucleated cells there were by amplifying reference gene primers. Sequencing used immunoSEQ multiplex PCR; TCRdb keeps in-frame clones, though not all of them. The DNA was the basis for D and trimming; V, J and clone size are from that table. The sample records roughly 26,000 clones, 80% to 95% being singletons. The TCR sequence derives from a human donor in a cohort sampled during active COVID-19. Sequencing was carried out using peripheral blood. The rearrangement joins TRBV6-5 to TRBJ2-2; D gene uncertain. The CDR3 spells CASRPETSGELFF. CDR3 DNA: TGTGCCAGCAGACCAGAAACATCCGGGGAGCTGTTTTTT.